This is a list of T cell receptor beta chains from one sample in a study of blood T cell repertoires in COVID-19. Clones were read by immunoSEQ multiplex PCR, and TCRdb kept only the in-frame ones, dropping some. The sample shows roughly 410,000 clones, around 92% of them seen only once. The sample taken for sequencing was peripheral blood. These receptors were collected from a man in his forties with acute or convalescent COVID-19. CDR3s include the opening cysteine and the closing phenylalanine or tryptophan. The D gene is left open where the match is weak. Size tells how often a clone was seen (once, few, many) or the class of an expanded clone, and some rows leave it out.

>TRBD1|TRBV7-9|TRBJ1-4|-
CASSPGTGGVLTNEKLFF
TGTGCCAGCAGCCCCGGGACAGGGGGCGTCCTAACTAATGAAAAACTGTTTTTT
>TRBD2|TRBV3-1/TRBV3-2|TRBJ2-6|-
CASSQDFSGGAGANVLTF
TGTGCCAGCAGCCAAGATTTTAGCGGGGGGGCTGGGGCCAACGTCCTGACTTTC
>TRBD2|TRBV28|TRBJ2-1|once
CASRHGTSYNNEQFF
TGTGCCAGCAGACACGGGACTAGCTATAACAATGAGCAGTTCTTC
>-|TRBV4-2|TRBJ2-2|-
CASSHSRTPNTGELFF
TGTGCCAGCAGCCATAGCCGCACTCCGAACACCGGGGAGCTGTTTTTT
>-|TRBV7-2|TRBJ2-2|-
CASSLVAYTGELFF
TGTGCCAGCAGCTTAGTGGCATACACCGGGGAGCTGTTTTTT
>TRBD2|TRBV7-3|TRBJ2-1|once
CASSSAGGPPREQFF
TGTGCCAGCAGCTCTGCGGGGGGACCCCCAAGGGAGCAGTTCTTC
>-|TRBV4-2|TRBJ2-5|once
CASSQGHRDTEGETQYF
TGTGCCAGCAGCCAAGGGCACCGGGACACCGAGGGGGAGACCCAGTACTTC
>-|TRBV7-2|TRBJ2-7|-
CASSLGLTRAHEQYF
TGTGCCAGCAGCTTAGGCCTTACCAGGGCCCACGAGCAGTACTTC
>-|TRBV7-9|TRBJ2-7|-
CASSPGPGNSYEQYF
TGTGCCAGCAGCCCCGGACCGGGAAACAGCTACGAGCAGTACTTC
>-|TRBV3-1/TRBV3-2|TRBJ2-7|-
CASSPALGLYEQYF
TGTGCCAGCAGCCCAGCATTGGGACTTTACGAGCAGTACTTC
>-|TRBV5-1|TRBJ2-3|few
CASSFSGNAGTDTQYF
TGCGCCAGCAGTTTCTCAGGGAATGCGGGCACAGATACGCAGTATTTT
>TRBD1|TRBV11-2|TRBJ2-7|-
CASSSYPKAGGAYEQYF
TGTGCCAGCAGCTCATACCCTAAAGCAGGGGGCGCCTACGAGCAGTACTTC
>-|TRBV30|TRBJ2-7|-
CAWSDYSYEQYF
TGTGCCTGGAGTGACTATTCCTACGAGCAGTACTTC
>-|TRBV5-1|TRBJ2-5|-
CASSLGGRVQETQYF
TGCGCCAGCAGCTTGGGAGGGCGGGTCCAAGAGACCCAGTACTTC
>TRBD1|TRBV6-5|TRBJ2-1|once
CASSSTGEGFNEQFF
TGTGCCAGCAGTAGCACAGGGGAAGGTTTCAATGAGCAGTTCTTC
>-|TRBV2|TRBJ1-5|-
CASRAQFLSNQPQHF
TGTGCCAGCAGAGCACAGTTTCTAAGCAATCAGCCCCAGCATTTT
>-|TRBV25-1|TRBJ1-2|-
CASIGAGKLDGYTF
TGTGCCAGCATAGGGGCAGGGAAATTGGATGGCTACACCTTC
>-|TRBV7-2|TRBJ1-1|-
CASSPDRFTEAFF
TGTGCCAGCAGCCCCGACAGGTTCACTGAAGCTTTCTTT
>-|TRBV6-1|TRBJ2-5|once
CASSDGREKETQYF
TGTGCCAGCAGTGATGGGCGGGAAAAGGAGACCCAGTACTTC
>-|TRBV19|TRBJ2-7|-
CASSKTALYEQYF
TGTGCCAGTAGTAAGACAGCACTTTACGAGCAGTACTTC
>-|TRBV7-8|TRBJ1-6|-
CASSLEWAPNSPLHF
TGTGCCAGCAGCTTAGAGTGGGCACCAAATTCACCCCTCCACTTT
>TRBD2|TRBV5-6|TRBJ2-1|-
CASSLSRLASLPEQFF
TGTGCCAGCAGCTTGTCAAGACTAGCCTCCCTGCCTGAGCAGTTCTTC
>-|TRBV3-1/TRBV3-2|TRBJ2-7|-
CASSQGTQGYEQYF
TGTGCCAGCAGCCAAGGGACCCAGGGGTACGAGCAGTACTTC
>-|TRBV6-1|TRBJ1-1|-
CASSEAGAGWEAFF
TGTGCCAGCAGTGAAGCAGGGGCCGGATGGGAAGCTTTCTTT
>-|TRBV11-2|TRBJ1-5|-
CASSLGQDSNQPQHF
TGTGCCAGCAGCTTAGGGCAGGATAGCAATCAGCCCCAGCATTTT
>-|TRBV7-9|TRBJ1-1|-
CASSPLLGQNTEAFF
TGTGCCAGCAGCCCACTTCTAGGACAGAACACTGAAGCTTTCTTT
>TRBD1|TRBV6-2/TRBV6-3|TRBJ2-7|-
CASSRRGTVIYEQYF
TGTGCCAGCAGCCGCCGAGGGACAGTGATTTACGAGCAGTACTTC
>-|TRBV6-5|TRBJ1-2|-
CASSYAGGRGYYGYTF
TGTGCCAGCAGTTACGCGGGTGGCCGGGGGTACTATGGCTACACCTTC
>TRBD1|TRBV18|TRBJ1-6|-
CASSPSGQGDSPLHF
TGTGCCAGCTCACCCTCTGGACAGGGTGATTCACCCCTCCACTTT
>-|TRBV7-9|TRBJ1-2|-
CASSLDLGGGFNYGYTF
TGTGCCAGCAGCTTAGATCTTGGGGGCGGCTTCAACTATGGCTACACCTTC
>TRBD2|TRBV28|TRBJ2-7|-
CASKSPGRGDYEQYF
TGTGCCAGCAAAAGCCCCGGGAGGGGTGACTACGAGCAGTACTTC
>-|TRBV6-6|TRBJ1-6|-
CASSYSGAGDSPLHF
TGTGCCAGCAGTTACTCAGGGGCGGGGGATTCACCCCTCCACTTT
>TRBD2|TRBV7-9|TRBJ2-2|-
CASSLARLAGGPNTGELFF
TGTGCCAGCAGCTTAGCGCGGCTAGCGGGAGGGCCGAACACCGGGGAGCTGTTTTTT
>-|TRBV19|TRBJ2-7|once
CASSIEMTAPYEQYF
TGTGCCAGTAGTATAGAGATGACTGCTCCCTACGAGCAGTACTTC
>-|TRBV20-1|TRBJ2-7|-
CSASRRSYEQYF
TGCAGTGCTAGTAGGAGAAGCTACGAGCAGTACTTC
>-|TRBV15|TRBJ1-3|-
CATSRPGSVDGNTIYF
TGTGCCACCAGCAGGCCAGGATCCGTAGACGGAAACACCATATATTTT
>-|TRBV14|TRBJ1-2|-
CASSQVVSYGYTF
TGTGCCAGCAGCCAAGTAGTGAGCTATGGCTACACCTTC
>-|TRBV4-1|TRBJ1-6|-
CASSQVELLNSPLHF
TGCGCCAGCAGCCAAGTCGAACTCCTTAATTCACCCCTCCACTTT
>-|TRBV30|TRBJ1-1|-
CAWSPDSPVAEAFF
TGTGCCTGGAGTCCGGACAGCCCAGTCGCTGAAGCTTTCTTT
>-|TRBV5-1|TRBJ1-2|-
CASSLNRETNYGYTF
TGCGCCAGCAGCTTGAACAGAGAAACTAACTATGGCTACACCTTC
>-|TRBV10-2|TRBJ2-7|-
CASSEPRGEQYF
TGCGCCAGCAGTGAGCCAAGGGGCGAGCAGTACTTC
>TRBD2|TRBV9|TRBJ2-7|-
CASSDDPLAGPNGQYF
TGTGCCAGCAGCGACGACCCATTAGCGGGGCCTAACGGGCAGTACTTC
>TRBD1|TRBV6-5|TRBJ2-7|-
CASILGQGRTYEQYF
TGTGCCAGCATTCTAGGACAGGGACGGACCTACGAGCAGTACTTC
>TRBD2|TRBV11-3|TRBJ2-1|-
CASSLDGSGNYNEQFF
TGTGCCAGCAGCTTAGATGGTAGCGGGAACTACAATGAGCAGTTCTTC
>-|TRBV7-9|TRBJ2-7|-
CASSLYETAGYEQYF
TGTGCCAGCAGCTTATATGAAACGGCAGGCTACGAGCAGTACTTC
>-|TRBV19|TRBJ1-1|-
CASSWAGRNTEAFF
TGTGCCAGTAGTTGGGCGGGGCGGAACACTGAAGCTTTCTTT
>TRBD1|TRBV24-1|TRBJ2-3|-
CATSDTRDREVLAYTDTQYF
TGTGCCACCAGTGATACAAGGGACAGGGAGGTGTTAGCTTACACAGATACGCAGTATTTT
>-|TRBV4-2|TRBJ2-7|-
CASSQESTRVNYEQYF
TGTGCCAGCAGCCAAGAGAGCACACGGGTCAACTACGAGCAGTACTTC
>-|TRBV5-4|TRBJ2-3|-
CASSLIRGRDTQYF
TGTGCCAGCAGTTTGATACGGGGTAGAGATACGCAGTATTTT
>-|TRBV5-1|TRBJ2-1|few
CASSFMAETTYNEQFF
TGCGCCAGCAGCTTCATGGCTGAGACTACCTACAATGAGCAGTTCTTC
>-|TRBV7-9|TRBJ1-2|once
CASSLDPYGYTF
TGTGCCAGCAGCTTAGATCCTTATGGCTACACCTTC
>-|TRBV7-2|TRBJ2-3|-
CASSWGAGGTDTQYF
TGTGCCAGCAGCTGGGGGGCGGGAGGCACAGATACGCAGTATTTT
>TRBD1|TRBV6-5|TRBJ1-5|-
CASSYDRGSNQPQHF
TGTGCCAGCAGTTACGACAGGGGAAGCAATCAGCCCCAGCATTTT
>TRBD1|TRBV28|TRBJ2-3|-
CASSHRGFTDTQYF
TGTGCCAGCAGCCACAGGGGATTCACAGATACGCAGTATTTT
>TRBD1|TRBV4-2|TRBJ1-2|-
CASSQMNTGGNYGYTF
TGTGCCAGCAGCCAGATGAACACAGGGGGGAACTATGGCTACACCTTC
>-|TRBV11-2|TRBJ1-3|-
CASSPRAGSGNTIYF
TGTGCCAGCAGCCCCCGAGCGGGATCTGGAAACACCATATATTTT
>TRBD2|TRBV12-3/TRBV12-4|TRBJ2-5|-
CASSPSGGETQYF
TGTGCCAGCAGCCCAAGCGGGGGTGAGACCCAGTACTTC
>-|TRBV18|TRBJ1-1|-
CASSPAWSTEAFF
TGTGCCAGCTCACCTGCGTGGAGCACTGAAGCTTTCTTT
>-|TRBV6-6|TRBJ2-1|many
CASSLSQGSDEQFF
TGTGCCAGCAGTTTATCGCAGGGTAGTGATGAGCAGTTCTTC
>-|TRBV30|TRBJ2-3|-
CAWNRVTSTDTQYF
TGTGCCTGGAATCGAGTTACTAGCACAGATACGCAGTATTTT